This T cell receptor (beta chain) comes out of a study of shared clonotypes between healthy human individuals. This CDR3 has 14 residues. The germline CDR1 and CDR2 sequences are MNHEY and SMNVEV (reference sequence). Trimming removed 6 bases from V and 3 bases from J, with 12 bases in between. Study-level results: It was observed that about 5% of naive CD4 clonotypes were shared across a handful of donors. Few donors limited the genetic and exposure-history diversity represented.

Note on this clone: What it recognizes is unknown.

Positively selected for CCR7, the CD45RO-negative cells used as naive CD8 cells excluded terminally differentiated effector memory CD45RA+ cells. Assay execution proceeded at the deep level. Only in-frame clones appear in the TCRdb table, and some are missing; sequencing was by immunoSEQ multiplex PCR. In the table there are 750,000 to 1,000,000 clones, almost 95% of which are singletons. What was sequenced was naive CD8+ T cells sorted from blood. V is TRBV27 and J is TRBJ2-1; D is possibly TRBD2 (5 bases). The TCR comes from a man in his thirties or forties in good health. The chain's CDR3 is CASRRAVDYNEQFF. In DNA, the CDR3 is TGTGCCAGCAGGAGGGCCGTGGACTACAATGAGCAGTTCTTC.